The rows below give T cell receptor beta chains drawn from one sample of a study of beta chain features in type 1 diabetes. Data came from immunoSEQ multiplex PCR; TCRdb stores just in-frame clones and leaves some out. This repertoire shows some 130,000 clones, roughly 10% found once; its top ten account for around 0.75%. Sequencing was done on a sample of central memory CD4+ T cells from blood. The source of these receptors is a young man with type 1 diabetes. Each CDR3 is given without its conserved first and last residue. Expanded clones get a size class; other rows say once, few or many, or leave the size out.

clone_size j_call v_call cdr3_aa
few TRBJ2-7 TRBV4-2 ASSQDWAGEDEQY
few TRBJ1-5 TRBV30 AWSPGQGNQPQH
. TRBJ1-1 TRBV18 ASRPGRGNTEAF
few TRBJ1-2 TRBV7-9 ASSRAGGDNGYT
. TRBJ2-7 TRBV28 ASSVAGESSYEQY
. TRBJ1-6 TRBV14 ASSPRGNSPLH
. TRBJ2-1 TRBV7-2 ASSLIGSGPLYNEQF
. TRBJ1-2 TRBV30 AWIKGDTDLTSRGYT
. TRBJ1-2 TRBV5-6 ASSLRMGPLGGYT
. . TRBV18 ASSPRGDEQY
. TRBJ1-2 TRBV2 ASGTGYGYT
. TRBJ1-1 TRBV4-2 ASSQLGGQGAEGEAF
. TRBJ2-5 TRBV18 ASSTSGSQETQY
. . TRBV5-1 ASSLAGLELYEQY
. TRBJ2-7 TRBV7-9 ASSQDLSGGLREQY
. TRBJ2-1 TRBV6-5 ASSYSGGSSYNEQF
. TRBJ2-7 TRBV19 ASSLTSEGKQY
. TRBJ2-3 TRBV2 ASIRSESSTDTQY
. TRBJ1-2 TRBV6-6 ASSSQGYYGYT
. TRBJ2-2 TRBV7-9 AMTGTGNTGELF
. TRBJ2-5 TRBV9 ASSSSPTSLETQY
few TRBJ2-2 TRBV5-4 ASSRTGAVTGELF
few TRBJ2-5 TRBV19 ASSPRGLLAETQY